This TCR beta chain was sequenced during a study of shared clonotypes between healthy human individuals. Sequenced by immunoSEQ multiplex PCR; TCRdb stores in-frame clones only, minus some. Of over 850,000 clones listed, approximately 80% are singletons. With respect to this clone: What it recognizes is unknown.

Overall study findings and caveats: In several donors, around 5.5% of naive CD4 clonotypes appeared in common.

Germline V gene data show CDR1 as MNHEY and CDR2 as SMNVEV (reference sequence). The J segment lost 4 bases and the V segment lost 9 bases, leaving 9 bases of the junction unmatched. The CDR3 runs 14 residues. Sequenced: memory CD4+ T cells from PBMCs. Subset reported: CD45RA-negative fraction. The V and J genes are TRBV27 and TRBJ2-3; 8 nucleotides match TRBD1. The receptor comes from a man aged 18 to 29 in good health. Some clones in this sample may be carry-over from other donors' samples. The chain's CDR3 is CASRTGHYPDTQYF. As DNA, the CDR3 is TGTGCCAGTCGGACAGGGCACTATCCAGATACGCAGTATTTT.